This T cell receptor beta chain was found in a study of shared clonotypes between healthy human individuals. The CDR3 is 15 residues long. The V end was cut by 4 bases, the J end by 2 bases, with 9 bases between. The germline V gene encodes CDR1 MNHEY and CDR2 SVGAGI. A word on this clone: Its specificity is not known. The same CDR3 can be traced to other DNA sequences in this sample.

Whole-study findings and limits: Large sequencing depth failed to make sorted-subset sequencing complete, rarefaction showed. All-four-donor shared clonotypes had higher generation probabilities than non-shared clonotypes did.

Original processing methods: ImmunoSEQ junction-only sequences lacked quality scores, so their filtering differed. Sequenced by immunoSEQ multiplex PCR; TCRdb stores in-frame clones only, minus some. V, J and clone size are taken as reported in that table, and D and trimming were inferred from the DNA itself. This sample yields around 2.5 million clones, of which more than 85% are seen a single time; 0.36% belongs to the top ten. This receptor was taken from a man between 18 and 29 years old in good health. Some clones in this sample may be carry-over from other donors' samples. Sequences were obtained from naive CD4+ T cells from PBMCs. Subset described: CD45RA+ positively selected. J is TRBJ2-6 and V is TRBV6-5; perhaps TRBD1 as D (5 bases). The DNA of the CDR3 is TGTGCCAGCAGTTCTCCGACAGCTGGGGCCAACGTCCTGACTTTC. Translation: CASSSPTAGANVLTF.